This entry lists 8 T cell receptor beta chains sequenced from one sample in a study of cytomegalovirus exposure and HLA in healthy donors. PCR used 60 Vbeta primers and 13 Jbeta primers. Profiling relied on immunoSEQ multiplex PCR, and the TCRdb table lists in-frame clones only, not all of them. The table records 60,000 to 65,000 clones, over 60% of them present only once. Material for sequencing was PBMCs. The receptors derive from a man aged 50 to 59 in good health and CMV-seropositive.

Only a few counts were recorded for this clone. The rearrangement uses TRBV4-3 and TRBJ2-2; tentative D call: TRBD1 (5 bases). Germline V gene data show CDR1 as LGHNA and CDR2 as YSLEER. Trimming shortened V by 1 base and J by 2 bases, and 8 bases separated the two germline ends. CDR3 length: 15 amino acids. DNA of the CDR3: TGCGCCAGCAGCCAAGTATGGGGCAACACCGGGGAGCTGTTTTTT. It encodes CASSQVWGNTGELFF.

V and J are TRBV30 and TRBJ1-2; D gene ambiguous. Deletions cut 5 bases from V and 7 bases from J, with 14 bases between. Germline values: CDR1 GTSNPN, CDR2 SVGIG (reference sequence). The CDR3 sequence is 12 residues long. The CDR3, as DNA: TGTGCCTGGGGATCCGATGGGCGTGGCTACACCTTC. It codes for CAWGSDGRGYTF.

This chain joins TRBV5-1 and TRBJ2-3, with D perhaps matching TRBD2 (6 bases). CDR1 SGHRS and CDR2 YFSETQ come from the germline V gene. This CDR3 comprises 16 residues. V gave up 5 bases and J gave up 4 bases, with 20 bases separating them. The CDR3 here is CASSFLGTGSADTQYF. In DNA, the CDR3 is TGCGCCAGCAGTTTCTTAGGGACCGGGAGCGCAGATACGCAGTATTTT.

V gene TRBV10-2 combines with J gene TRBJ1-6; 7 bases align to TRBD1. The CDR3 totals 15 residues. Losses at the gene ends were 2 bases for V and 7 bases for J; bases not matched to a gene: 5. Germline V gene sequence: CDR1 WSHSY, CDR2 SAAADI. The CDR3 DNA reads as TGCGCCAGCAGTGAGGGGGCAGGGGGGAATTCACCCCTCCACTTT. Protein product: CASSEGAGGNSPLHF.

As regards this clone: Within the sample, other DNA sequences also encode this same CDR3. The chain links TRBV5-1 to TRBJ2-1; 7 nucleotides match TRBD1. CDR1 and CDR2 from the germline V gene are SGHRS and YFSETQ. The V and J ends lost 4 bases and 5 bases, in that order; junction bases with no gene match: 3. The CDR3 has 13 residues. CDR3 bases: TGCGCCAGCAGCCTGCAGGGGGACAATGAGCAGTTCTTC. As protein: CASSLQGDNEQFF.

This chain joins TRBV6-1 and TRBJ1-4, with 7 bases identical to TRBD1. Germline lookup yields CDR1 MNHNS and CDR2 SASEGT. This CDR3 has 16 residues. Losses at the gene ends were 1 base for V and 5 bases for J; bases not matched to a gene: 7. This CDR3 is CASSEVPWDRNEKLFF. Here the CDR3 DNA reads TGTGCCAGCAGTGAAGTGCCCTGGGACAGAAATGAAAAACTGTTTTTT.

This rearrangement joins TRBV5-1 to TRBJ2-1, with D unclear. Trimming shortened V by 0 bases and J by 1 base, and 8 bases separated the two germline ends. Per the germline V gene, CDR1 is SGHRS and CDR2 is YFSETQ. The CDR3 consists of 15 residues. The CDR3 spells CASSLEITSYNEQFF. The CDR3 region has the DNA TGCGCCAGCAGCTTGGAAATAACTTCCTACAATGAGCAGTTCTTC.

CDR3 loop: CASSYYRTGGASGYTF. The CDR3 coding sequence is TGTGCCAGCAGTTACTATCGGACAGGGGGCGCTTCCGGCTACACCTTC. The V call is TRBV6-5, the J call TRBJ1-2, with 11 bases aligning to TRBD1. This CDR3 region has 16 residues. The J segment lost 8 bases and the V segment lost 1 base, leaving 9 bases of the junction unmatched. Germline V gene data show CDR1 as MNHEY and CDR2 as SVGAGI.